The entry below describes one T cell receptor beta chain. No cognate antigen has been identified for it. A read error may account for a junction end that differs from germline. The sample originates from a study of cytomegalovirus exposure and HLA in healthy donors (dated 2017 in TCRdb). At the level of the whole study: In an earlier analysis of under 750 of the donors, 250 to 350 Gb of sequence data and 117 million unique TCR beta sequences from 150 million to 200 million T cells were reported. Approximately 300 gigabases of sequencing data and roughly 81 million unique TCR sequences made up an early release that covered 640 HLA-typed donors. Of the roughly 400 genotyped donors, approximately 83% fell in the genetic ancestry cluster associated with self-reported Caucasian donors. The study aimed to test whether cataloging public T cell receptors could reveal signatures of past pathogen exposure. The study used immunosequencing to profile the T cell repertoires of around 600 subjects and linked those repertoires to cytomegalovirus serostatus. Besides the first cohort of more than 650 subjects, a separate validation cohort made up of some 110 different subjects was used. To predict cytomegalovirus infection status, the study combined high-throughput TCR immunosequencing, statistical association of individual TCRs with disease status, and machine learning. A later analysis re-analyzed previously published TCR beta repertoires from roughly 630 donors and added high-resolution HLA genotyping to study TCR occurrence patterns. Rather than drawing on any new phenotypic data, the later analysis identified candidate immune exposures from TCR beta sequences and the way those sequences occurred across donors. An earlier analysis of some 600 of the donors applied high-throughput TCR beta sequencing to assess whether each TCR beta V gene segment acted as functional or pseudogenic. Donor age, sex, ethnicity and CMV serostatus were compiled together with the repertoire data. A later genetic analysis took genome-wide SNP genotypes for about 65% of the 666 donors and used that subset as a discovery cohort. Every repertoire in the discovery cohort had been generated on one and the same sequencing platform. Class I and class II HLA loci were covered by the typing at four-digit resolution. The number of donors typed differed by locus, with about 629-640 for A, B, C, DRB1 and DQB1, approximately 500 for DQA1, under 610 for DPA1, and about 450 for DPB1. Because of strong linkage in the cohort, 4 to 6 DR-DQ haplotypes were treated as single units for association and clustering. Among 398 genotyped donors of the cohort, an average of about 240,000 unique TCR beta nucleotide sequences was sequenced per donor, of which about 18% were non-productive. Here is what the overall study found, with its caveats: In this cohort, only TCR beta chains were sequenced, and detectable features were limited by the absence of alpha or paired-chain data. Several of the top co-occurrence clusters appeared to be linked to parvovirus B19, influenza, CMV and Epstein-Barr virus, according to a later analysis. In a later analysis, most CMV-associated TCR beta chains were found to appear HLA-restricted, with HLA associations seemingly driven largely by CMV exposure. Because some donors lacked HLA typing at each locus, the association tests relied only on the typed subset. The 87-base-pair reads could not distinguish some IMGT-functional V segments, including TRBV6-2 and TRBV6-3, so those segments were excluded. Linkage disequilibrium might explain the correlated functional status among segregating V segments, but an unknown experimental factor could not be ruled out. Most TCR sequences were seen in very few donors, while some public TCRs were found in many individuals. For the cohort, immune exposure information was limited to CMV serostatus. In both the original and validation cohorts, the classifier was reported to diagnose cytomegalovirus status with high specificity and sensitivity. V-gene and J-gene trimming of TCR beta chains was associated with a missense DCLRE1C variant in a later genetic analysis, and the association was replicated in an independent cohort. According to a later genetic analysis, donors in an Asian-associated ancestry cluster had fewer N-insertions in productive TCRs than the approximately 670-donor mean. A further reported finding was that TCR beta sequences accurately predicted the HLA-A and HLA-B alleles for most subjects in the first cohort. Specific HLA alleles were associated with 15,000 to 20,000 TCR beta sequences at a false discovery rate of 0.05 in a later analysis. Roughly uniform sequencing depth across donors was assumed in presence/absence analyses, although this assumption may not hold. Three of the identified cytomegalovirus-associated TCR beta chains were confirmed in vitro to be specific for cytomegalovirus antigens. About 15 rarely observed V segments, including chromosome 9 orphons, were excluded from the earlier analysis of approximately 500 of the donors because counts were too low. In a later analysis, HLA-associated TCR beta chains were found to be more clonally expanded and to have lower generation probabilities than equally common non-associated chains. Assigning TCR associations to individual alleles was difficult when HLA alleles, especially DR and DQ, strongly co-occurred. The study listed approximately 150 TCR beta chains as associated with cytomegalovirus. A group of highly shared sequence variants was considered likely to be a technical artifact of the sequencing pipeline. It was suggested by the authors that the approach could potentially be generalized to other disease states and immunological phenotypes. According to a later analysis, TCR association rates differed among HLA loci, with DRB1 alleles showing the most associated TCRs and HLA-C alleles showing the fewest. An earlier analysis of approximately 530 of the donors showed that most TCR beta V segments appeared in productive rearrangements either about 90% or about 30% of the time, which broadly matched IMGT annotations.

To prepare the library, the immunoSEQ multiplex PCR assay was applied. For the multiplex PCR, a mixture combining 60 forward primers for TCR Vbeta segments and 13 reverse primers for TCR Jbeta segments was used. Amplification of the CDR3 region of rearranged TCR beta genes was performed with a multiplex PCR assay on genomic DNA. The Illumina HiSeq System was used to sequence the amplified TCR beta libraries as 87-base-pair reads. As for how the authors treated the data: A later analysis tallied 75 million to 95 million unique TCR beta chains across the 600 to 700 repertoires, and about 10 million of those chains were shared by two or more donors. To remove PCR and sequencing errors, raw reads were error-corrected and collapsed into unique sequences using a nearest-neighbor algorithm that merged closely related sequences. V, D and J gene segments were assigned by aligning CDR3 sequences to IMGT reference sequences. For a sequence to be retained, a match of at least six nucleotides to both a V gene segment and a J gene segment was required. A rearrangement counted as productive if the CDR3 had no stop codons and remained in frame with V and J, and every other rearrangement counted as non-productive. CDR3 was defined according to IMGT convention as the region running from the second conserved V-encoded cysteine to the conserved J-encoded phenylalanine. The earlier analysis of about 570 of the donors excluded any sequence lacking an unambiguous match to a single V gene segment. An earlier analysis of 587 of the donors called V segments functional above 56.7% productive rearrangements and segregating when the between-donor standard deviation exceeded 5%. A statistical classification framework was built for diagnosing cytomegalovirus status from the catalog of TCR beta chain sequences. A later analysis assigned V and J genes by comparing TCR nucleotide sequences with IMGT/GENE-DB human TR gene sequences. A later analysis assigned CDR3 sequences and most-parsimonious VDJ recombination scenarios with the TCRdist pipeline. In a later analysis, every TCR beta chain was defined by the combination of its CDR3 amino acid sequence and its V-gene family, and reads without a unique V-gene family were dropped. As a way to deal with suspected cross-contamination and a sequencing artifact, a later analysis dropped nearly 600 nucleotide sequences that were highly shared and had low generation probability. A later analysis calculated a clonal expansion index for each public chain from normalized within-repertoire ranks of inferred template counts. Generation probabilities in a later analysis came from a VDJ recombination model fitted to out-of-frame rearrangements, and those results were checked against IGoR. A later analysis scored TCR-TCR, TCR-HLA and TCR-CMV co-occurrence with hypergeometric tests, applying a repertoire-size bias correction to TCR pairs. False discovery rates were estimated in a later analysis by permuting HLA or CMV assignments 20 times. A later analysis grouped co-occurring TCRs with DBSCAN, adding TCRdist sequence similarity when clustering within HLA-allele-positive subsets. Repertoires with fewer than 30,000 or more than 120,000 public chains, plus five repertoires with anomalous nucleotide sharing, were excluded from co-occurrence clustering. TCRdb holds this immuneACCESS table with in-frame rearrangements only. Some clones are missing; in checked studies, unresolved V genes explain under half, and the rest has no known cause. V and J calls and clone size are copied from that table; D and trimming were computed from the DNA. The sample table lists about 90,000 clones, around two thirds of them with a count of one. The leading ten clones occupy 5.5% of the sample.

The cohort comprised fewer than 700 healthy bone marrow donors. At the time of sampling, every cohort member was nominally healthy, though immune exposures that went unrecorded were likely present. The donor was CMV seropositive and belonged to the group of about 290 seropositive cohort members. Each donor provided a peripheral blood sample, and peripheral blood mononuclear cells were used for TCR beta sequencing. The Qiagen DNeasy Blood Extraction Kit was used to extract genomic DNA from the blood cell samples. Via the germline V gene, CDR1 is SGHTA and CDR2 FQGNSA. Reading from cysteine to phenylalanine, the CDR3 counts 12 amino acids. CDR3 DNA is the only sequence kept; it has 36 bases, read in frame from the first base.

The receptor chain draws on TRBV7-2 and TRBJ2-1, and the D gene may be TRBD1, 6 bases matching. Material for sequencing was PBMCs. The TCR sequence derives from a woman aged 25 to 39 in good health and CMV-seropositive. The DNA sequence is given as TGTGCCAACAGCTTGCAGGGGAATGAGCAGTTCTTC. Its translation reads: CANSLQGNEQFF.